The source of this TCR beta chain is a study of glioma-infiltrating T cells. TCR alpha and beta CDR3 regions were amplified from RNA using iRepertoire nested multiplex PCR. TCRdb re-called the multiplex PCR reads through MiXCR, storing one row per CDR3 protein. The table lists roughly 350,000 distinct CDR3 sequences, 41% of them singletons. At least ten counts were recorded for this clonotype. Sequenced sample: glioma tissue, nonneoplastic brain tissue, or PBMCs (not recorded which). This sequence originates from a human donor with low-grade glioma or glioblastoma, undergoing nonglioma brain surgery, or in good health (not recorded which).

CDR3 loop: CASSTYSGGWNTEAFF. CDR3 sequence (DNA): TGTGCCAGCAGTACATATTCCGGGGGATGGAACACTGAAGCTTTCTTT. V usage is TRBV27 and J usage is TRBJ1-1, with D possibly TRBD1 on 5 matching bases. This CDR3 spans 16 amino acids. Trimming took off 5 bases at V and 1 base at J, with 17 bases between the two ends. Germline values: CDR1 MNHEY, CDR2 SMNVEV (reference sequence).